What follows is one T cell receptor (beta chain) and its context. Its antigen is currently unknown. The data derive from a study of OX40 agonist ivuxolimab in advanced cancers. The data were produced by immunoSEQ multiplex PCR, yet TCRdb's version contains in-frame clones alone and is incomplete. The sample consists of under 80,000 clones, more than 80% of them appearing once. Findings of the study overall: CD4+ and CD8+ blood T cells expanded clonally by week 6 at 0.1 to 3.0 mg/kg.

Germline CDR1 is LNHNV and CDR2 is YYDKDF (reference sequence). V lost 3 bases and J lost 4, with 19 bases in between. The CDR3 is 16 amino acids. The chain couples TRBV15 to TRBJ2-7; no clear D gene. The clonotype was recovered from an adult with an advanced solid tumor such as melanoma, head and neck, liver or kidney cancer. Material: CD4+ or CD8+ T cells sorted from blood, obtained in a trial of the OX40 agonist ivuxolimab. The CDR3 sequence: CATSSGRTGVGYEQYF. The CDR3 nucleotides are TGTGCCACCAGCAGCGGACGGACGGGTGTGGGGTACGAGCAGTACTTC.